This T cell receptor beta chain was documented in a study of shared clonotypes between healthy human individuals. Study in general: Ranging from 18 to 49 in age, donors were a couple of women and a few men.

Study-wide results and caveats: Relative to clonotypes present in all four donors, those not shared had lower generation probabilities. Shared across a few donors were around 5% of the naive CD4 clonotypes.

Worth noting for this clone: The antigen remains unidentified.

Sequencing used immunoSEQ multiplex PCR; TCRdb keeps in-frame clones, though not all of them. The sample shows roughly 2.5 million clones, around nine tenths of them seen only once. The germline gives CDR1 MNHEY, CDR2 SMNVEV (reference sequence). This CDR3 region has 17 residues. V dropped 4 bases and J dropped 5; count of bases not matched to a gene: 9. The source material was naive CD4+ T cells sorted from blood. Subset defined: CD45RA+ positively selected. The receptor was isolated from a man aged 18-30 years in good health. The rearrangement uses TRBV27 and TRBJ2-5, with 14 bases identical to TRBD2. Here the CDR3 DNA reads TGTGCCAGCAGTTCGGGACTAGCGGGAGCACAAGGGGAGACCCAGTACTTC. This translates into CASSSGLAGAQGETQYF.